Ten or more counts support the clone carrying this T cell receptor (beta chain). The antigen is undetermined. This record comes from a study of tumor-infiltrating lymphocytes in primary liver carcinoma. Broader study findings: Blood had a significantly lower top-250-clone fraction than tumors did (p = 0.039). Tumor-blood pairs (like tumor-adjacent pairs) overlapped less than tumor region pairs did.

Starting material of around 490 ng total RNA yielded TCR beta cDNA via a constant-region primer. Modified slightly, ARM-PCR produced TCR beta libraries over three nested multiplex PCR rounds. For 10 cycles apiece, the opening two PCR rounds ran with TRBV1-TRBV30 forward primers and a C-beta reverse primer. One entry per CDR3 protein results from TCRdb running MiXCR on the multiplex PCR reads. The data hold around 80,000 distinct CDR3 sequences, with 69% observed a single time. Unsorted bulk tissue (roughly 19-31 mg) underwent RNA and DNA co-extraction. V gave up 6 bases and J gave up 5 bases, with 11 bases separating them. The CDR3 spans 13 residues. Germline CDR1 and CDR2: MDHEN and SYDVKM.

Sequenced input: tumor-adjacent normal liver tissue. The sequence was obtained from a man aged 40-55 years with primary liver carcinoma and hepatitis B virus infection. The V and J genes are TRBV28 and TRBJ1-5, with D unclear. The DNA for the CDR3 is TGTGCCAGCAGCCGTGGGAGGGATCAGCCCCAGCATTTT. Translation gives CASSRGRDQPQHF.